This TCR beta chain was identified in a study of blood T cell repertoires in COVID-19 (dated by TCRdb to about 2020). About the study as a whole: The collaborator samples originated in the United States, Italy and Spain and spanned the acute and convalescent phases of COVID-19. Nearly every sample came with metadata listing a de-identified subject ID, COVID-19 status, age in years and sex. The dataset comprised deeply sampled blood TCRbeta repertoires from subjects exposed to, actively infected with, or recovered from COVID-19. Samples were obtained from the ongoing ImmuneRACE study (first 160 participants) and from about 1,300 subjects provided by 6 global collaborators. The material from the prospective study consisted of cDNA or gDNA derived from T cells, B-cell-depleted T cells, or PBMCs. Where available, HLA class I and class II types were obtained from metadata supplied by the sample provider rather than from assay-based typing. The repertoires were made available in a free public database intended to serve as a resource for research on the immune response to SARS-CoV-2.

TCRbeta CDR3 regions were amplified from genomic DNA by means of the immunoSEQ Assay, a bias-controlled multiplex PCR. The original pipeline was this. The number of nucleated cells in each sample was estimated from the amplification of reference gene primers within the assay. To quantify the absolute abundance of each unique TCRbeta CDR3 rearrangement, sequence reads were collapsed and filtered. Productive Simpson clonality was computed per sample as the square root of Simpson's diversity index over productive rearrangements. Sourced from immuneACCESS, this table was stored by TCRdb with only in-frame sequences that have V and J called. A share of the clones is absent; for the studies checked, an unresolved V gene accounts for under half, and the remainder has no known explanation. V and J calls and clone size are given by that table; D and trimming were obtained from the DNA. For this sample the table gives roughly 70,000 clones, of which 75% to 95% were detected only once. About 7% of the sample goes to the ten largest clones.

Collaborating institutions collected whole blood in K2EDTA tubes following their own protocols. For TCRbeta analysis, collaborators shipped samples as frozen whole blood, isolated PBMCs, or DNA extracted from either of those sample types. For this clone: What antigen it recognizes has not been identified. There are no base qualities to consult, and no much larger clone falls within one base.

Study-wide conclusions, independent of this receptor: Clinical and demographic metadata were provided uncurated, with the amount varying by source and participant.

Sequenced input: peripheral blood. This receptor was identified in a human donor in a cohort sampled during active COVID-19.

The DNA reads as follows: TGTGCCAGCAGTTCTAGCGCGTACAATGAGCAGTTCTTC. The resulting protein is CASSSSAYNEQFF. Rearrangement joined TRBV12-3 or TRBV12-4 to TRBJ2-1; the D gene is possibly TRBD2, with 6 bases matching. The CDR3, from cysteine to phenylalanine, totals 13 residues. The only DNA kept is the CDR3, 39 bases in frame from the first base. Trimming at the junction amounts to 4 bases on V and 4 bases on J, and the germline ends lie 8 bases apart.